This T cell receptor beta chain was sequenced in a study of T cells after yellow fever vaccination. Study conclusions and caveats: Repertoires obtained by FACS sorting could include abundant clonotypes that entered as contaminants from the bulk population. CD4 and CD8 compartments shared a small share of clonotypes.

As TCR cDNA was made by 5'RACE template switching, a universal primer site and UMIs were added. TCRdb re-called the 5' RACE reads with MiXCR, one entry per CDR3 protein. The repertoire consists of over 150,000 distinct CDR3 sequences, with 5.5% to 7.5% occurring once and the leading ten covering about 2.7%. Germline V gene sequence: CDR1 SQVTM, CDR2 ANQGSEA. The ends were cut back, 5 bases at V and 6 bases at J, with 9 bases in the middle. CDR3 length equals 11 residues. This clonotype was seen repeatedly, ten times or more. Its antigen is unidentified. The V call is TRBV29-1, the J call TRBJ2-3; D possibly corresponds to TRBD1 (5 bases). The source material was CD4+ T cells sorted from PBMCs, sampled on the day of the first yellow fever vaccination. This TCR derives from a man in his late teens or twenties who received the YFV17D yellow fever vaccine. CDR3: CSVQGYDTQYF. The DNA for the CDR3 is TGCAGCGTTCAGGGTTACGATACGCAGTATTTT.